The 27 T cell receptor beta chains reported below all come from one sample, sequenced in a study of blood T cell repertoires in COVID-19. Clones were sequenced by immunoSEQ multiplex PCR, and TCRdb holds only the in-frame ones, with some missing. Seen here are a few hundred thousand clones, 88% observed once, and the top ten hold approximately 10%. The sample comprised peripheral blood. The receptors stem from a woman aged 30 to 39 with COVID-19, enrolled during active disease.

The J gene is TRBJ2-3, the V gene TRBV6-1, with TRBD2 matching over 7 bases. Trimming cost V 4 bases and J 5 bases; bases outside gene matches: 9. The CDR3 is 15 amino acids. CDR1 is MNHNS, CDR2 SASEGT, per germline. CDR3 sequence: CASSGLAVDGDTQYF. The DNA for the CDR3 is TGTGCCAGCAGTGGGCTAGCGGTTGATGGAGATACGCAGTATTTT.

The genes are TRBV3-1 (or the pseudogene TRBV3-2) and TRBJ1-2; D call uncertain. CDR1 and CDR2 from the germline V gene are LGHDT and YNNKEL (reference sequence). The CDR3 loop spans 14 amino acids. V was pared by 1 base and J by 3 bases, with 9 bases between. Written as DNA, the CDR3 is TGTGCCAGCAGCCAAGGCTCCGGGGACTATGGCTACACCTTC. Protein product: CASSQGSGDYGYTF.

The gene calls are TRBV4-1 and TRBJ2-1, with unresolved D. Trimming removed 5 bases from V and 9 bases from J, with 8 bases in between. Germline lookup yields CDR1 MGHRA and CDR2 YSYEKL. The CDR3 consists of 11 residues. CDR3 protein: CASSATSEQFF. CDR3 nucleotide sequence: TGCGCCAGCAGCGCCACGAGTGAGCAGTTCTTC.

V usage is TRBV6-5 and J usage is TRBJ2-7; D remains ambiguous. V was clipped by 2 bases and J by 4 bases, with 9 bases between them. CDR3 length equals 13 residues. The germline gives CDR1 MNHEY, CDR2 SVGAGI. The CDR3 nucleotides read TGTGCCAGCAGTTACGGTGGCCGTTACGAGCAGTACTTC. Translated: CASSYGGRYEQYF.

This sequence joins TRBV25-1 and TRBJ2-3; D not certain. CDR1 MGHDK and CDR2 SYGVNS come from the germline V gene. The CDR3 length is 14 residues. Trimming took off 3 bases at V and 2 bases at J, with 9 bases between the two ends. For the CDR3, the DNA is TGTGCCAGCAGTGATTCAGGTCTCACAGATACGCAGTATTTT. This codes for CASSDSGLTDTQYF.

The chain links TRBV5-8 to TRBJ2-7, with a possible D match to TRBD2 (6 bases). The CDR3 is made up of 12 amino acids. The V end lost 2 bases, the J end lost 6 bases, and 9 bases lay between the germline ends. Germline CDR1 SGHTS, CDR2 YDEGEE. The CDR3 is CASSFAGGEQYF. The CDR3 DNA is TGTGCCAGCAGCTTCGCCGGGGGCGAGCAGTACTTC.

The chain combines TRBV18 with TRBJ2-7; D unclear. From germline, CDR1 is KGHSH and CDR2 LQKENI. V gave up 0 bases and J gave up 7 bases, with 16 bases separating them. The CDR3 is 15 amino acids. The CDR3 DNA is TGTGCCAGCTCACCACCGTTTGTGGGTTCGGGTGAGCAGTACTTC. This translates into CASSPPFVGSGEQYF.

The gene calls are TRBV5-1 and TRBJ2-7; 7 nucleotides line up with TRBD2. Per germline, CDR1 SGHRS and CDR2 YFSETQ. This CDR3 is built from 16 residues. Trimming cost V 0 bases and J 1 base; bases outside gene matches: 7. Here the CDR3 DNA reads TGCGCCAGCAGCTTGGGGCCTGCGCGGGAGTCCTACGAGCAGTACTTC. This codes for CASSLGPARESYEQYF.

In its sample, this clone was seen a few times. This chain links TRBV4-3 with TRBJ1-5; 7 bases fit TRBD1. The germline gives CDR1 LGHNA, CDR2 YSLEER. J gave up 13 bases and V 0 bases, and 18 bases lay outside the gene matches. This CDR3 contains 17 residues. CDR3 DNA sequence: TGCGCCAGCAGCCAAGAGTTAGTAGAGGGGGCGGACTCCTATCAGCATTTT. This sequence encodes CASSQELVEGADSYQHF.

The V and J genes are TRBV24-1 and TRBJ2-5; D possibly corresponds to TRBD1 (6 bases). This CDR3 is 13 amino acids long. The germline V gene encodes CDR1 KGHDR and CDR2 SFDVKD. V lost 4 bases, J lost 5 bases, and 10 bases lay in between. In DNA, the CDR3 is TGTGCCACCAGTGAGGGGGCGCAGGAGACCCAGTACTTC. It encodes CATSEGAQETQYF.

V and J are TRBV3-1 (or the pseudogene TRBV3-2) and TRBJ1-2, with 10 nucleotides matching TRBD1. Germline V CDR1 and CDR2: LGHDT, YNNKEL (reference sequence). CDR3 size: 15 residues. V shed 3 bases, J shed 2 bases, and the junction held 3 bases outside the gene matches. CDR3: CASSQRDRGNYGYTF. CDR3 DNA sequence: TGTGCCAGCAGCCAGCGGGACAGGGGAAACTATGGCTACACCTTC.

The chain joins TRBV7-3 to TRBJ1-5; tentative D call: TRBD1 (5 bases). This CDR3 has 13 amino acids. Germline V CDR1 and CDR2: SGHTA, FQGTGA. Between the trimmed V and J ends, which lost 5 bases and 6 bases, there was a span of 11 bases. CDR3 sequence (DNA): TGTGCCAGCAGCACAGAAAGGGGTCAGCCCCAGCATTTT. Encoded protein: CASSTERGQPQHF. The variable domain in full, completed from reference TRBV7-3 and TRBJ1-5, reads GAGVSQTPSNKVTEKGKYVELRCDPISGHTALYWYRQSLGQGPEFLIYFQGTGAADDSGLPNDRFFAVRPEGSVSTLKIQRTERGDSAVYLCASSTERGQPQHFGDGTRLSIL.

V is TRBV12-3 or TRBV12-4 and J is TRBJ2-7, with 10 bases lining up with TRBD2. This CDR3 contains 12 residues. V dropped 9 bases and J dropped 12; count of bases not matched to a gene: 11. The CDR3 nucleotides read TGTGCCAGTGGACTAGCGGAAGGAGGTCGGTACTTC. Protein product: CASGLAEGGRYF.

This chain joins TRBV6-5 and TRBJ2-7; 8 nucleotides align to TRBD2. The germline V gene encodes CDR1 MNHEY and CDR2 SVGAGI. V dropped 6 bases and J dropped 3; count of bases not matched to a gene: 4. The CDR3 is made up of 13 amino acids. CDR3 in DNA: TGTGCCAGCAGCCGGACTAGCCACTACGAGCAGTACTTC. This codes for CASSRTSHYEQYF.

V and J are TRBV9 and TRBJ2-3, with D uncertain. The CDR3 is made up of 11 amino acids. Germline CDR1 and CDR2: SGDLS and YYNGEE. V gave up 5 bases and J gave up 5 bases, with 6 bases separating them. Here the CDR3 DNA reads TGTGCCAGCAGGGGCGAAGATACGCAGTATTTT. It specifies CASRGEDTQYF.

The CDR3 sequence: CASSLGQGRDTQYF. The CDR3 DNA is TGTGCCAGCAGCTTGGGACAGGGAAGGGATACGCAGTATTTT. This rearrangement joins TRBV11-1 to TRBJ2-3; the match to TRBD1 covers 9 bases. Germline CDR1 and CDR2: SGHAT and FQDESV (reference sequence). CDR3 size: 14 residues. V was pared by 3 bases and J by 6 bases, with 4 bases of the junction left unmatched.

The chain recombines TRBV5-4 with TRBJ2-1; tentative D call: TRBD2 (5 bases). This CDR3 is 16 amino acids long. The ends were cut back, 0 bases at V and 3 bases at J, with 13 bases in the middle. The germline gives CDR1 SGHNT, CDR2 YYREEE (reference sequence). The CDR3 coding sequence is TGTGCCAGCAGCTTGGAGCGAGCGGACTTCTACAATGAGCAGTTCTTC. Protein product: CASSLERADFYNEQFF.

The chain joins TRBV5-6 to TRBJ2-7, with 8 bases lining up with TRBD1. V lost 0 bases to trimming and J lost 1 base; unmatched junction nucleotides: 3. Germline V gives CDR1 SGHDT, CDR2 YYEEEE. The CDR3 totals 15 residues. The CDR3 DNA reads TGTGCCAGCAGCTTGGGACAGGGGCGGTCCTACGAGCAGTACTTC. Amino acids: CASSLGQGRSYEQYF.

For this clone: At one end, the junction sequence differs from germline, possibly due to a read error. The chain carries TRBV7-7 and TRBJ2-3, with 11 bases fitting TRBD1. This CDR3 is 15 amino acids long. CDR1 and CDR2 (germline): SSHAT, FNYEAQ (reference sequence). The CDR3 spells CASSPGTGGTDTQYF. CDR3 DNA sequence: TGTGCTAGCAGCCCCGGGACAGGGGGGACAGATACGCAGTATTTT.

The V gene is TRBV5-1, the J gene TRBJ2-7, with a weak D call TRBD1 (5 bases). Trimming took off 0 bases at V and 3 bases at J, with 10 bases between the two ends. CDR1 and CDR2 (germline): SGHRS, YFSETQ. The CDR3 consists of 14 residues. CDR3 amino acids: CASSLDAGNYEQYF. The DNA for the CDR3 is TGCGCCAGCAGCTTGGATGCAGGGAACTACGAGCAGTACTTC.

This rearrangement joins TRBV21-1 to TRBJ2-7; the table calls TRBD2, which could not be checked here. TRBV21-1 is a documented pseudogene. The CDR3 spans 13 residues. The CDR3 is CARYLAGGGEQYF. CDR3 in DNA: TGTGCCCGTTACCTAGCGGGAGGAGGCGAGCAGTACTTC.

CDR3 nucleotide sequence: TGTGCCAGCAGTTTCATAGGGGTCGAACTTTTAACCGGGGAGCTGTTTTTT. Translating it yields CASSFIGVELLTGELFF. The gene calls are TRBV28 and TRBJ2-2; possible D gene TRBD1, 5 bases. Germline CDR1 reads MDHEN; CDR2 reads SYDVKM. The CDR3 has 17 residues. The V and J ends lost 3 bases and 5 bases respectively, with 19 bases between them.

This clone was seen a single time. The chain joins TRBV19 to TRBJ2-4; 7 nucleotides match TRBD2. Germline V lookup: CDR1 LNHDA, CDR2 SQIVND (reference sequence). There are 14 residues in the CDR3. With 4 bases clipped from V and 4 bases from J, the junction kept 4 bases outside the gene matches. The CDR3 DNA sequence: TGTGCCAGTAGTACCGGGCGGGAGAAAAACATTCAGTACTTC. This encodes CASSTGREKNIQYF.

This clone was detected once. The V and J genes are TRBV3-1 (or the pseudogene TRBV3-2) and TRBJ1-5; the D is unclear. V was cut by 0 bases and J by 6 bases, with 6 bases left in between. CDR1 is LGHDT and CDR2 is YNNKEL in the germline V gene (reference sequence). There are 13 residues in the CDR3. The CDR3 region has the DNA TGTGCCAGCAGCCAAGATCTTCTTCAGCCCCAGCATTTT. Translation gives CASSQDLLQPQHF.

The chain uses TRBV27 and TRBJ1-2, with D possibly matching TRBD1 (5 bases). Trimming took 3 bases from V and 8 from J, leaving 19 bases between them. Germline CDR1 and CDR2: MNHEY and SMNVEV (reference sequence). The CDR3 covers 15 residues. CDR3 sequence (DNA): TGTGCCAGCAGTTTTTCTTTCGGCGGTGGGGGGGGCTACACCTTC. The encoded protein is CASSFSFGGGGGYTF.

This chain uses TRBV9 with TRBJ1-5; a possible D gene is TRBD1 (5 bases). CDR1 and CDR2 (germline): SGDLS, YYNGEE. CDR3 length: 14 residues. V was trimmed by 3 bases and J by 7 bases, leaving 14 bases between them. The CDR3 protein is CASSEGLLGQPQHF. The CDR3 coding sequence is TGTGCCAGCAGCGAGGGACTCCTGGGGCAGCCCCAGCATTTT.

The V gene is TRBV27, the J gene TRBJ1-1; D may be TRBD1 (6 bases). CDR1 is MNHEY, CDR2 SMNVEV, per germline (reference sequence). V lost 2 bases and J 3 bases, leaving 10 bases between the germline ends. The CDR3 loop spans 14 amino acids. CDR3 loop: CASSLRGADTEAFF. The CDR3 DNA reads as TGTGCCAGCAGTTTACGGGGGGCAGACACTGAAGCTTTCTTT.